A single sample is the source of the 7 T cell receptor beta chains below, sequenced in a study of read filtering for tumor transcriptome and immune sequencing. This library used about 360 ng RNA and molecular barcoded adaptors spanning alpha/delta and beta/gamma chains. One entry per CDR3 protein, called by TCRdb with MiXCR from the reads. The sample yields 60,000 or so distinct CDR3 sequences, roughly 20% seen once. The sample comprised a population of CD138-negative cells sorted from bone marrow. These TCRs come from a donor aged 40 or over with multiple myeloma.

This clonotype was seen repeatedly, ten times or more. V is TRBV20-1 and J is TRBJ2-3; TRBD2 aligns across 9 bases. In germline, CDR1 is DFQATT, CDR2 SNEGSKA (reference sequence). The CDR3 consists of 14 residues. Germline trimming cut 1 base from V and 3 bases from J; bases unmatched to any gene: 2. The CDR3, as DNA: TGCAGTGCTAGAGCTAGCGGGGCAACAGATACGCAGTATTTT. Translation gives CSARASGATDTQYF.

This clonotype was seen ten or more times. V usage is TRBV5-1 and J usage is TRBJ2-1; the D gene is possibly TRBD1 (5 bases). This CDR3 has 13 amino acids. From germline, CDR1 is SGHRS and CDR2 YFSETQ. V was trimmed by 0 bases and J by 8 bases, leaving 9 bases between them. This chain's CDR3 is CASSLGQSHEQFF. Written as DNA, the CDR3 is TGCGCCAGCAGCTTGGGACAGTCCCATGAGCAGTTCTTC.

This clonotype was observed at least ten times. The CDR3 coding sequence is TGTGCCAGCAGTAAGACCGGGAACACAGATACGCAGTATTTT. It specifies CASSKTGNTDTQYF. The chain carries TRBV12-3 or TRBV12-4 and TRBJ2-3, with D possibly matching TRBD2 (5 bases). V lost 5 bases, J lost 2 bases, and 11 bases lay in between. CDR3 length: 14 amino acids.

This clonotype occurred many times. The chain is built from TRBV18 and TRBJ2-2; D gene uncertain. V was trimmed by 1 base and J by 6 bases, leaving 6 bases between them. The CDR3 is made up of 13 amino acids. Looked up from germline, CDR1 is KGHSH and CDR2 is LQKENI. Here the CDR3 DNA reads TGTGCCAGCTCACCACGTACCTCCGGGGAGCTGTTTTTT. Residues: CASSPRTSGELFF.

This clonotype showed up many times. The CDR3 DNA follows: TGCAGTGCCGAATTCGGTGCGAGGGCCGGGACAGATACGCAGTATTTT. Its translation: CSAEFGARAGTDTQYF. V and J are TRBV20-1 and TRBJ2-3, with a tentative D call TRBD2 (5 bases). The V and J ends lost 6 bases and 3 bases respectively, with 22 bases between them. CDR3 length: 16 amino acids. Germline V gene data show CDR1 as DFQATT and CDR2 as SNEGSKA (reference sequence).

Many counts were recorded for this clonotype. The chain links TRBV30 to TRBJ1-4; D is undetermined. The CDR3 totals 13 residues. The V and J ends lost 2 bases and 2 bases respectively, with 6 bases between them. Germline lookup yields CDR1 GTSNPN and CDR2 SVGIG (reference sequence). The CDR3 loop is CAWSPGTNEKLFF. In DNA form, the CDR3 reads TGTGCCTGGAGTCCCGGGACTAATGAAAAACTGTTTTTT.

This clonotype occurred many times. V is TRBV3-2 and J is TRBJ1-6. TRBV3-2 is a listed pseudogene. The CDR3 is 14 residues long. This chain's CDR3 is CASGSSAYNSPLHF. CDR3 nucleotide sequence: TGTGCCAGCGGCTCCAGCGCCTATAATTCACCCCTCCACTTT.